This paragraph covers one T cell receptor (beta chain) sequence. Other DNA variants within this sample encode the same CDR3. This sample is drawn from a study of blood T cell repertoires in COVID-19. Study summary: Acute and convalescent COVID-19 samples came from the United States, Italy and Spain.

CDR1 SGHRS and CDR2 YFSETQ come from the germline V gene. Trimming cost V 2 bases and J 2 bases; bases outside gene matches: 1. The CDR3 covers 15 residues. Those enrolled in Seattle joined during active infection and were followed longitudinally afterward. Authors' processing steps: Using reference gene primer amplification, nucleated cell counts were estimated. Profiled with immunoSEQ multiplex PCR; TCRdb holds only in-frame clones, not every one. V and J calls and clone size are as listed in that table; D and trimming were resolved from the DNA. This table holds roughly 150,000 clones, 70% to 90% found once.

The sample consisted of peripheral blood. The receptor was isolated from a woman over 75 with COVID-19, enrolled during active disease. The chain employs TRBV5-1 and TRBJ1-3; the match to TRBD1 covers 10 bases. The CDR3 DNA reads TGCGCCAGCAGCTTCGGACAGGGGGCTGGAAACACCATATATTTT. Translation gives CASSFGQGAGNTIYF.